This note documents a single T cell receptor beta chain sequence. This record belongs to a study of T cell changes during pregnancy in multiple sclerosis. The assay was immunoSEQ multiplex PCR, and TCRdb's table has in-frame clones only and misses some. The sample records approximately 33,000 clones, around nine tenths being singletons. From germline, CDR1 is LNHDA and CDR2 SQIVND (reference sequence). J gave up 0 bases and V 2 bases, and 5 bases lay outside the gene matches. This CDR3 comprises 17 residues. The source material was CD4+ T cells from peripheral blood mononuclear cells, sampled in the first trimester of pregnancy. The sequence was collected from a female donor in good health, enrolled as a control in a pregnancy study. The chain couples TRBV19 to TRBJ2-1, with 9 bases aligning to TRBD2. CDR3 protein: CASSILAGRNSYNEQFF. DNA for the CDR3: TGTGCCAGTAGTATACTAGCGGGACGCAACTCCTACAATGAGCAGTTCTTC.